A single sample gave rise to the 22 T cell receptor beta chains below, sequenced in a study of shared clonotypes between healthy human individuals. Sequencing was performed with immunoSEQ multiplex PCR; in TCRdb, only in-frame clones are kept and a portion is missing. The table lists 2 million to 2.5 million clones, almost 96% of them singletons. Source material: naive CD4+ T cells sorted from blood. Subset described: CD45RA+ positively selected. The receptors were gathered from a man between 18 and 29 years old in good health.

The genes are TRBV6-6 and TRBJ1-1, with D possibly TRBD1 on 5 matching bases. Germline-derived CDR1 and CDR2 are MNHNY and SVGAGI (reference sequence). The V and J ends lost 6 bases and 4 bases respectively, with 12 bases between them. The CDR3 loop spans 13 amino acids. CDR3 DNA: TGTGCCAGCAGCTGGAGGGGTGGCACTGAAGCTTTCTTT. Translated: CASSWRGGTEAFF.

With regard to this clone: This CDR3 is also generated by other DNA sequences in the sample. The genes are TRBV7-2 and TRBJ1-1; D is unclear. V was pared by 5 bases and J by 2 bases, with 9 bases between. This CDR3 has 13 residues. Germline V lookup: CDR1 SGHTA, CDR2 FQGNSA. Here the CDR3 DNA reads TGTGCCAGCAGCCTGCGACTCAACACTGAAGCTTTCTTT. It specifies CASSLRLNTEAFF.

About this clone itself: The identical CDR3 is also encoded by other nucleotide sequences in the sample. The CDR3: CASATGSGNTIYF. CDR3 DNA sequence: TGTGCCAGCGCCACAGGGTCTGGAAACACCATATATTTT. The genes are TRBV7-9 and TRBJ1-3, with a weak D call TRBD1 (6 bases). CDR1 is SEHNR, CDR2 FQNEAQ, per germline (reference sequence). This CDR3 is built from 13 residues. The V end lost 8 bases, the J end lost 1 base, and 9 bases lay between the germline ends.

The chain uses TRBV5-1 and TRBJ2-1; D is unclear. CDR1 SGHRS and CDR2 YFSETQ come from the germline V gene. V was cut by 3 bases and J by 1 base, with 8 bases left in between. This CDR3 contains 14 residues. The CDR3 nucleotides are TGCGCCAGCAGCTCCCGAGAGTCCTACAATGAGCAGTTCTTC. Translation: CASSSRESYNEQFF.

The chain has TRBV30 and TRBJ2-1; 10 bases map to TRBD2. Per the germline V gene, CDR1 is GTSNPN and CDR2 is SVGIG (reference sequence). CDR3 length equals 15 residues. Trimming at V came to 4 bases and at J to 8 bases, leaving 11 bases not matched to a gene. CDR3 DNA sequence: TGTGCCTGGAAAGAAGCGGGGGGGCCGTTGTATGAGCAGTTCTTC. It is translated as CAWKEAGGPLYEQFF.

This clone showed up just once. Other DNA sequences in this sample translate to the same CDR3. The CDR3 sequence: CASSPGTVSYEQYF. Written as DNA, the CDR3 is TGTGCCAGCTCACCAGGGACGGTAAGCTACGAGCAGTACTTC. V is TRBV18 and J is TRBJ2-7, with D possibly called TRBD1 or TRBD2 (5 bases each). V lost 2 bases and J 3 bases, leaving 11 bases between the germline ends. Germline-derived CDR1 and CDR2 are KGHSH and LQKENI. This CDR3 contains 14 residues.

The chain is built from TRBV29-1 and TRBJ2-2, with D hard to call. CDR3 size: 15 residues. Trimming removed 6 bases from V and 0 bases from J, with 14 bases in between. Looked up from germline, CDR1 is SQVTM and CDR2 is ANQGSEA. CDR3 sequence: CSVALDATNTGELFF. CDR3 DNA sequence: TGCAGCGTCGCGCTGGACGCAACGAACACCGGGGAGCTGTTTTTT.

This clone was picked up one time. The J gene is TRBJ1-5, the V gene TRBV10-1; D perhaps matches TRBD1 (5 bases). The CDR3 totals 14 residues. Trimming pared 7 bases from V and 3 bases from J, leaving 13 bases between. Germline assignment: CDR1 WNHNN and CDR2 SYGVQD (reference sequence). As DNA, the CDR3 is TGCGCCAGCAACGGGGACGGGCCCAATCAGCCCCAGCATTTT. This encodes CASNGDGPNQPQHF.

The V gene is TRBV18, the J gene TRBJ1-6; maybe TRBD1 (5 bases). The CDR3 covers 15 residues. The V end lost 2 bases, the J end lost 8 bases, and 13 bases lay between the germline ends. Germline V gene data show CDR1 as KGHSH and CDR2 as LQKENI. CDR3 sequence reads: CASSPWGGGDSPLHF. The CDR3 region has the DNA TGTGCCAGCTCACCATGGGGGGGTGGAGATTCACCCCTCCACTTT.

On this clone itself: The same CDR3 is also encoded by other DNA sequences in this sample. The CDR3 DNA reads TGTGCCAGCAGTGAACAGTCGACAGATACGCAGTATTTT. As protein: CASSEQSTDTQYF. The chain carries TRBV2 and TRBJ2-3; D gene unclear. Per germline, CDR1 SNHLY and CDR2 FYNNEI. This CDR3 has 13 residues. Trimming cost V 2 bases and J 3 bases, with 6 bases left between them.

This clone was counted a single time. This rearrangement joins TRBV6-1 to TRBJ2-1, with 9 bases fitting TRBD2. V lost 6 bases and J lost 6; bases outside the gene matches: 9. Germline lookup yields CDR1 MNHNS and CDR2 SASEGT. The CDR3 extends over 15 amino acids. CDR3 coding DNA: TGTGCCAGCAGGGCAGCGGGAGGAATGCCCAATGAGCAGTTCTTC. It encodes CASRAAGGMPNEQFF.

CDR3 region: CASSYRGQGFEAFF. In DNA form, the CDR3 reads TGTGCCAGCAGTTACAGGGGACAGGGATTTGAAGCTTTCTTT. This chain connects TRBV6-5 to TRBJ1-1; TRBD1 aligns across 9 bases. Germline V gene data show CDR1 as MNHEY and CDR2 as SVGAGI. The CDR3 consists of 14 residues. Unmatched junction bases numbered 5, after V lost 2 bases and J lost 7 bases.

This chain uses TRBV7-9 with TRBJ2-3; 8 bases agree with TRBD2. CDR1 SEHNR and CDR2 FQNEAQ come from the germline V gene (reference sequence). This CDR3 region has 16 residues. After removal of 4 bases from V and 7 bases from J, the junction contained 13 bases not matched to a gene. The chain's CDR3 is CASSSDKSGSLNTQYF. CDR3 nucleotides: TGTGCCAGCAGCTCCGACAAAAGCGGGAGTTTAAATACGCAGTATTTT.

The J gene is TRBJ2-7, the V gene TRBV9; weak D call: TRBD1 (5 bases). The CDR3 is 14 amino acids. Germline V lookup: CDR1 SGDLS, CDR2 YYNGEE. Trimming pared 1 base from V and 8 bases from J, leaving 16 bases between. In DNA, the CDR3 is TGTGCCAGCAGCGTAACAGGTATCCCCGCCCAGCAGTACTTC. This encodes CASSVTGIPAQQYF.

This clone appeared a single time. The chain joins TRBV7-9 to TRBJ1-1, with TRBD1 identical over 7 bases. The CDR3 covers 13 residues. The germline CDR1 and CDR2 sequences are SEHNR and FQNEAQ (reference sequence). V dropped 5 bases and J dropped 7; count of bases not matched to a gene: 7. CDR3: CASSLTRQGEAFF. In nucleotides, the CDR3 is TGTGCCAGCAGCCTGACGAGACAGGGTGAAGCTTTCTTT.

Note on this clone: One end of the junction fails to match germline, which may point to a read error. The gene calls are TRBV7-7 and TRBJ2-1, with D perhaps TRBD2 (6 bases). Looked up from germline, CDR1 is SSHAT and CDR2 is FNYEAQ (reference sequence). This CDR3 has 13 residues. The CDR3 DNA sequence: TGTGCTAGCAGCCCCCAAGCGGGCAATGAGCAGTTCTTC. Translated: CASSPQAGNEQFF.

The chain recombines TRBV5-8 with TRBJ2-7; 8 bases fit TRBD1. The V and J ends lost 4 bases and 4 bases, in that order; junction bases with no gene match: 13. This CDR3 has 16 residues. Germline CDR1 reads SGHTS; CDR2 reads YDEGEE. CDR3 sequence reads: CASSPGQAFSIYEQYF. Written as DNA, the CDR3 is TGTGCCAGCAGCCCGGGACAGGCCTTTTCCATTTACGAGCAGTACTTC.

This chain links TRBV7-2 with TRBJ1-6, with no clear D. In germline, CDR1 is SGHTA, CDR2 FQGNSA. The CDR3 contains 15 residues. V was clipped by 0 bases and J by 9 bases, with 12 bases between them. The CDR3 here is CASSLARAAGSPLHF. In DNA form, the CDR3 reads TGTGCCAGCAGCTTAGCGAGGGCTGCCGGTTCACCCCTCCACTTT.

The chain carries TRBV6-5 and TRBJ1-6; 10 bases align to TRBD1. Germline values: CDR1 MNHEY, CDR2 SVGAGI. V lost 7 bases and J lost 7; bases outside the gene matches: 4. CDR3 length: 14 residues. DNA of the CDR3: TGTGCCAGCAACCCGGGACAGGGGAATTCACCCCTCCACTTT. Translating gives CASNPGQGNSPLHF.

In DNA form, the CDR3 reads TGTGCCAGCAGTCCTGGCGGATCCCTCAATGAGCAGTTCTTC. Its protein product is CASSPGGSLNEQFF. V is TRBV6-4 and J is TRBJ2-1; D unclear. CDR3 size: 14 residues. The V and J ends lost 5 bases and 6 bases respectively, with 14 bases between them. Germline assignment: CDR1 MRHNA and CDR2 SNTAGT.

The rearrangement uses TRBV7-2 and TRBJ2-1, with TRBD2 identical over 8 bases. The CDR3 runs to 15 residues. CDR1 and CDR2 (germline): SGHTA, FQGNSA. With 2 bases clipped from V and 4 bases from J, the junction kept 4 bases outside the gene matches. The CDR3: CASSLLAGPYNEQFF. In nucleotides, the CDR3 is TGTGCCAGCAGCTTACTAGCGGGCCCTTACAATGAGCAGTTCTTC.

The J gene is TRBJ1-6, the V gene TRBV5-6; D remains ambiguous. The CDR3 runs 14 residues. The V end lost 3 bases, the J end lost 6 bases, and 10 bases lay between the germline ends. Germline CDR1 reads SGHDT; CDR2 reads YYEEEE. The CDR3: CASSYDIVNSPLHF. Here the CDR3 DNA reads TGTGCCAGCAGCTACGACATCGTTAATTCACCCCTCCACTTT.